This TCR beta chain was recorded in a study of monozygotic twins with inflammatory bowel disease. The study's findings and limits: Twins with IBD were found to have lower TCRbeta diversity (inverse Simpson) than healthy co-twins. The authors could not tell different T cell subtypes apart.

In the case of this clonotype: No antigen is known for it.

Each TCR library consumed about 3,700 ng of total RNA. TCRdb reanalyzed the 5' RACE reads, giving one entry per CDR3 protein sequence and no DNA. Its table records approximately 390,000 distinct CDR3 sequences. The CDR3 contains 16 residues. CDR1 and CDR2 from the germline V gene are SGHTA and FQGNSA. The sequence derives from a human donor with ulcerative colitis or Crohn's disease, or a healthy co-twin of an affected twin (not recorded which). Specimen: blood. This chain joins TRBV7-2 and TRBJ2-7; TCRdb calls TRBD2, which cannot be checked without DNA. The chain's CDR3 is CASSTFGTSAPYEQYF.